Described below is a single T cell receptor (beta chain) sequence and its context. The entry originates in a study of blood T cell repertoires in COVID-19. Overall study: Acute and convalescent COVID-19 samples came from the United States, Italy and Spain.

Germline CDR1 and CDR2: SGHRS and YFSETQ. CDR3 length equals 18 residues. Trimming took 0 bases from V and 2 from J; bases not matched to a gene: 10. Libraries were prepared by immunoSEQ multiplex PCR; TCRdb keeps only in-frame clonotypes and omits some of them. There are 40,000 to 55,000 clones in the sample; 80% to 90% occur only once, and 5.5% to 7.5% lies in the top ten. This clonotype was obtained from a man aged 45-60 years with active COVID-19. The chain carries TRBV5-1 and TRBJ2-5; 10 bases line up with TRBD2. Material for sequencing was peripheral blood. CDR3 nucleotides: TGCGCCAGCAGCTTGGCCAATAGCGGGGGGCCGGCGCAAGAGACCCAGTACTTC. Encoded protein: CASSLANSGGPAQETQYF. The full variable domain, rest sourced from reference TRBV5-1 and TRBJ2-5, is KAGVTQTPRYLIKTRGQQVTLSCSPISGHRSVSWYQQTPGQGLQFLFEYFSETQRNKGNFPGRFSGRQFSNSRSEMNVSTLELGDSALYLCASSLANSGGPAQETQYFGPGTRLLVL.